This is a list of T cell receptor beta chains from one sample in a study of blood T cells in healthy people across ages. TCRdb used MiXCR to reprocess the 5' RACE reads, holding one entry per CDR3 protein. The repertoire holds under 2,000,000 distinct CDR3 sequences, with about 50% as singletons. Sequencing was done on a sample of blood. These TCRs come from a woman aged 40 to 50 in good health. CDR3s include the opening cysteine and the closing phenylalanine or tryptophan.

J,V,CDR3
TRBJ2-4,TRBV4-2,CASSQDFGQRAKNIQYF
TRBJ2-5,TRBV2,CANKQETQYF
TRBJ1-2,TRBV20-1,CSASRRDKGVGYTF
TRBJ2-2,TRBV6-2/TRBV6-3,CASSYTLATYTGELFF
TRBJ2-1,TRBV3-1,CASSQIPGQRHYEQFF
TRBJ2-7,TRBV6-2/TRBV6-3,CASEAGPTYEQYF
TRBJ2-1,TRBV14,CASSQGSVRTSNEQFF
TRBJ2-2,TRBV27,CASSSMAPSNTGELFF
TRBJ1-5,TRBV20-1,CSARPGDTYSNQPQHF
TRBJ1-5,TRBV20-1,CSARVPRQKANQPQHF
TRBJ2-1,TRBV5-1,CASSWGNDEQFF
TRBJ2-4,TRBV20-1,CSARRDSKVIQYF
TRBJ2-7,TRBV10-3,CAISESIVGAGVWEQYF
TRBJ2-1,TRBV4-1,CASSQSREQFF
TRBJ1-2,TRBV5-1,CASSYRTAFNYGYTF
TRBJ1-5,TRBV7-9,CASSWDRGNQPQHF
TRBJ2-7,TRBV11-2,CASSLAGRGHHEQYF
TRBJ1-5,TRBV6-5,CASSEGNNQPQHF
TRBJ1-6,TRBV4-3,CASSLGQGSLNSPLHF
TRBJ1-2,TRBV4-2,CASSQAGTQYGYTF
TRBJ2-6,TRBV25-1,CASTHGGSGANVLTF
TRBJ1-5,TRBV7-2,CASSSQVIQPQHF
TRBJ2-3,TRBV10-3,CAISDPGGSTDTQYF
TRBJ1-1,TRBV6-1,CASSDFSSYTEAFF
TRBJ1-2,TRBV7-2,CASSLPGRVGSNYGYTF
TRBJ2-3,TRBV5-8,CASSPRKVTDTQYF
TRBJ2-1,TRBV27,CASRLSGRRVDEQFF